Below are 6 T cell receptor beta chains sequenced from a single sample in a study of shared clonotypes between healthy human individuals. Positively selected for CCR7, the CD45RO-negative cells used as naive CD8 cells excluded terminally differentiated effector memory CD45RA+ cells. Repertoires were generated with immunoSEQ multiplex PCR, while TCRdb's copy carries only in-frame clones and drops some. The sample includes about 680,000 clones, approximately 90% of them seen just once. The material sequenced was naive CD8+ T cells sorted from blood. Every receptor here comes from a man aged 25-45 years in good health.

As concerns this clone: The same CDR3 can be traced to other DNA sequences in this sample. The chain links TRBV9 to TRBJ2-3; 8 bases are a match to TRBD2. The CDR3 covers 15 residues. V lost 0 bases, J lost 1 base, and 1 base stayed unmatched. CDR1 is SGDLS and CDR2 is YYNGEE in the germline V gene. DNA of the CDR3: TGTGCCAGCAGCGTAGACGGGAGGGGCACAGATACGCAGTATTTT. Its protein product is CASSVDGRGTDTQYF.

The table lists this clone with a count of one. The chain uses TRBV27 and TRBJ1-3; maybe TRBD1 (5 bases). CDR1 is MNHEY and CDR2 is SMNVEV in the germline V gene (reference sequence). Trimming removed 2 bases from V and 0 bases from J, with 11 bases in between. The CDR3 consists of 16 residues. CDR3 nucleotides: TGTGCCAGCAGTTTAGGAGGGGTCCGCTCTGGAAACACCATATATTTT. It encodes CASSLGGVRSGNTIYF.

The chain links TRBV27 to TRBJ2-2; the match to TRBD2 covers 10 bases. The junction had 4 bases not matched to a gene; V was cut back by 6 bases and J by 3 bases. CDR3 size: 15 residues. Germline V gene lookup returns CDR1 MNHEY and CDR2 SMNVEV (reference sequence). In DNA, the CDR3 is TGTGCCAGCAGGTGGACTAGCGGCTACACCGGGGAGCTGTTTTTT. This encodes CASRWTSGYTGELFF.

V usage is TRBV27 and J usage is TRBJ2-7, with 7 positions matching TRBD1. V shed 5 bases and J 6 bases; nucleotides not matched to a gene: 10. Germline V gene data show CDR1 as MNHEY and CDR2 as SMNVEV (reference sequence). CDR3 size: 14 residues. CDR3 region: CASSPRQGVFEQYF. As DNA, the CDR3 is TGTGCCAGCAGTCCCCGACAGGGAGTATTCGAGCAGTACTTC.

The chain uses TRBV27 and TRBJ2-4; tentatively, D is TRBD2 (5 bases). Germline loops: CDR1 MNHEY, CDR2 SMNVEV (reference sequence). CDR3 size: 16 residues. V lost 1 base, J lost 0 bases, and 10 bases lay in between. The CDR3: CASSLFSGIAKNIQYF. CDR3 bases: TGTGCCAGCAGTTTATTCAGCGGAATAGCCAAAAACATTCAGTACTTC.

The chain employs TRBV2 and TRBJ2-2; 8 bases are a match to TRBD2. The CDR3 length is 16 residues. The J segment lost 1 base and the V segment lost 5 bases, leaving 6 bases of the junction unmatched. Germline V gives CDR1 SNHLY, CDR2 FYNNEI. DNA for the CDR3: TGTGCCAGCAGTCCTCCAACTAGCGGGAACACCGGGGAGCTGTTTTTT. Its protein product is CASSPPTSGNTGELFF. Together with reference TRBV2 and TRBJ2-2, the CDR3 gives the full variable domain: EPEVTQTPSHQVTQMGQEVILRCVPISNHLYFYWYRQILGQKVEFLVSFYNNEISEKSEIFDDQFSVERPDGSNFTLKIRSTKLEDSAMYFCASSPPTSGNTGELFFGEGSRLTVL.